This T cell receptor (beta chain) emerged from a study of cytomegalovirus exposure and HLA in healthy donors. Study context: Earlier, 150 million to 200 million T cells were analyzed, and fewer than 120 million unique TCR beta sequences were found among them.

Trimming took 2 bases from V and 2 from J, leaving 17 bases between them. CDR1 and CDR2 from the germline V gene are SGHAT and FQNNGV. This CDR3 spans 17 amino acids. Study-level points and caveats: In an earlier analysis, most TCR beta V segments were productive about 87% or about 30% of the time. In a later analysis, more than 15,000 TCR beta sequences were associated with HLA alleles at 0.05 false discovery rate. With later analysis, a missense DCLRE1C variant became linked to TCR beta V- and J-gene trimming.

A note on this clone: Its antigen is unidentified.

A multiplex PCR was run with 60 Vbeta primers and 13 Jbeta primers. Clones were sequenced by immunoSEQ multiplex PCR, and TCRdb holds only the in-frame ones, with some missing. Among 75,000 to 90,000 clones listed, around 77% were seen once. Input material: PBMCs. This sequence originates from a man in his fifties in good health and CMV-seronegative. J is TRBJ2-3 and V is TRBV11-2; D unresolved. The CDR3 here is CASSLPQAPSYTDTQYF. The CDR3 nucleotides read TGTGCCAGCAGCTTACCCCAGGCCCCTTCCTACACAGATACGCAGTATTTT.